The T cell receptor beta chain described here comes from a study of T cells expressing NK-cell markers. Study results and caveats: Where several donors were concerned, these clonotypes also led the CD3+CD56-NKG2C+ fraction.

TCRdb re-called the 5' RACE reads and catalogs CDR3 proteins one per entry, DNA excluded. This table lists over 100,000 distinct CDR3 sequences. Germline CDR1 is SGHTA and CDR2 is FQGTGA. The CDR3 has 17 residues. On this clonotype itself: Its antigen is currently unknown.

The clonotype was recovered from a woman aged 18 to 69 in good health. The chain is built from TRBV7-3 and TRBJ1-4; lacking DNA, the TRBD1 call made by TCRdb goes unchecked. The sample comprised blood T cells: a sorted CD56 or NKG2C T cell subset, CD4+ or CD8+ T cells, or bulk PBMC T cells (not recorded which). This CDR3 reads CASSSRGTGYGNEKLFF.